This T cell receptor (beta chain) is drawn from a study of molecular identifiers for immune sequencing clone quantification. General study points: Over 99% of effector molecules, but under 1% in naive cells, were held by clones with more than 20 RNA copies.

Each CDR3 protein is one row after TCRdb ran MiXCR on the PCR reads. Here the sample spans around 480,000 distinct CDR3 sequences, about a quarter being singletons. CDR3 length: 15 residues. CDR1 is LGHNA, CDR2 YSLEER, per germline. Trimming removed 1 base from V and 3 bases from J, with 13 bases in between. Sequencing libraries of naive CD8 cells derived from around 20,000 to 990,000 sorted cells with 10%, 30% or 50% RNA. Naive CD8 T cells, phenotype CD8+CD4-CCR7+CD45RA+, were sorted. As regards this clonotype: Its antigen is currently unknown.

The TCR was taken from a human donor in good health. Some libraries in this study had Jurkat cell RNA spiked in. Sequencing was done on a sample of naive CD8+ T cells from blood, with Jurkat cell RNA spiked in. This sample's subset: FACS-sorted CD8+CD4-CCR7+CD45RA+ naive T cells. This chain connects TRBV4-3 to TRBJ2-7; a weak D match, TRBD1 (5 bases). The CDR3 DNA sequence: TGCGCCAGCAGCCAAGCCCAGGGCTCGCACTACGAGCAGTACTTC. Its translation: CASSQAQGSHYEQYF.